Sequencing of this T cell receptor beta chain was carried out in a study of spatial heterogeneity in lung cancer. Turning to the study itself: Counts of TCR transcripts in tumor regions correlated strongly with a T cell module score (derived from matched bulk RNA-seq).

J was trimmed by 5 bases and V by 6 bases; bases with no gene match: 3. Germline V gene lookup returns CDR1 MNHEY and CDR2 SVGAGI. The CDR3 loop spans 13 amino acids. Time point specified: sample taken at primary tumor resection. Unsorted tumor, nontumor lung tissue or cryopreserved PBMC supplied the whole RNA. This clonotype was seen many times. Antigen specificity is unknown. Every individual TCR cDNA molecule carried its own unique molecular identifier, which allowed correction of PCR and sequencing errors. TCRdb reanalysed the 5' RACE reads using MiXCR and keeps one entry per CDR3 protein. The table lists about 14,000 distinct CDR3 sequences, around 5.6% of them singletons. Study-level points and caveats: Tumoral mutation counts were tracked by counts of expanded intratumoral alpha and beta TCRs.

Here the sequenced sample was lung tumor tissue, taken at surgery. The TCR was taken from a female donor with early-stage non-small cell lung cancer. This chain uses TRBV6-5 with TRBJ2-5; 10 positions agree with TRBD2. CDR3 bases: TGTGCCAGCAGAAAGCGGGGGGGGGAGACCCAGTACTTC. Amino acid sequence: CASRKRGGETQYF.